These 8 T cell receptor beta chains came from one sample sequenced in a study of cytomegalovirus exposure and HLA in healthy donors. Assay: immunoSEQ multiplex PCR; the TCRdb copy retains only in-frame clones and omits some. The sample yields some 260,000 clones, more than 85% seen once. The sample taken for sequencing was PBMCs. The origin of the receptors is a man aged 18 to 30 in good health and CMV-seropositive.

Only a few counts were recorded for this clone. The V gene is TRBV19, the J gene TRBJ2-7, with D perhaps TRBD1 (6 bases). Germline V gives CDR1 LNHDA, CDR2 SQIVND (reference sequence). V lost 5 bases and J lost 4, with 12 bases in between. The CDR3 loop spans 13 amino acids. The CDR3 is CASSAGGPYEQYF. The CDR3 DNA reads as TGTGCCAGTAGTGCTGGGGGCCCATACGAGCAGTACTTC. Full variable domain (outside the CDR3, taken from reference TRBV19 and TRBJ2-7): DGGITQSPKYLFRKEGQNVTLSCEQNLNHDAMYWYRQDPGQGLRLIYYSQIVNDFQKGDIAEGYSVSREKKESFPLTVTSAQKNPTAFYLCASSAGGPYEQYFGPGTRLTVT.

J is TRBJ2-5 and V is TRBV2; 8 bases agree with TRBD1. Germline V gives CDR1 SNHLY, CDR2 FYNNEI. The CDR3 is 14 amino acids. V was pared by 2 bases and J by 5 bases, with 4 bases of the junction left unmatched. The CDR3 is CASSEQGAGETQYF. CDR3 DNA sequence: TGTGCCAGCAGTGAACAGGGGGCGGGTGAGACCCAGTACTTC.

This chain links TRBV18 with TRBJ2-7; no definite D call. Germline V lookup: CDR1 KGHSH, CDR2 LQKENI. CDR3 length: 12 amino acids. V was pared by 5 bases and J by 4 bases, with 9 bases between. The CDR3 DNA follows: TGTGCCAGCTCAGCCGGAGAATACGAGCAGTACTTC. Amino acids: CASSAGEYEQYF.

The chain employs TRBV5-4 and TRBJ2-5; no firm D call. The CDR3 loop spans 13 amino acids. The germline gives CDR1 SGHNT, CDR2 YYREEE (reference sequence). Trimming stripped 4 bases from V and 4 bases from J, with 11 bases between. The CDR3 loop reads CASSPWDAETQYF. CDR3 DNA sequence: TGTGCCAGCAGCCCGTGGGATGCAGAGACCCAGTACTTC.

In nucleotides, the CDR3 is TGTGCCAGCAGTGACCGGGGCACAGATACGCAGTATTTT. It codes for CASSDRGTDTQYF. The V and J genes are TRBV5-4 and TRBJ2-3; D gene uncertain. Germline assignment: CDR1 SGHNT and CDR2 YYREEE (reference sequence). The ends were cut back, 5 bases at V and 1 base at J, with 8 bases in the middle. The CDR3 is 13 residues long.

This chain connects TRBV29-1 to TRBJ1-3; 10 nucleotides align to TRBD1. CDR3 length: 15 residues. V lost 8 bases to trimming and J lost 4 bases; unmatched junction nucleotides: 11. Per germline, CDR1 SQVTM and CDR2 ANQGSEA. The CDR3 nucleotides are TGCAGCTATTCCGGGACAGGGGCGCTAGGAAACACCATATATTTT. Its translation: CSYSGTGALGNTIYF.

The chain uses TRBV11-1 and TRBJ1-3; D uncertain. Germline V CDR1 and CDR2: SGHAT, FQDESV (reference sequence). V shed 4 bases and J shed 0 bases, with 7 bases lying between them. The CDR3 is 14 amino acids. The DNA of the CDR3 is TGTGCCAGCAGCTCCCGGGACTCTGGAAACACCATATATTTT. This gives the protein CASSSRDSGNTIYF.

The chain uses TRBV6-1 and TRBJ1-1; perhaps TRBD1 as D (5 bases). CDR3 size: 13 residues. In germline, CDR1 is MNHNS, CDR2 SASEGT. Trimming removed 8 bases at V and 1 base at J, with 11 bases between. CDR3 sequence: CASQRGANTEAFF. For the CDR3, the DNA is TGTGCCAGCCAGAGAGGGGCGAACACTGAAGCTTTCTTT.